Each of the 20 T cell receptor beta chains below was sequenced from the same sample in a study of regulatory T cells in long-lasting Graves disease (dated by TCRdb to the early 2020s). The intended sense of this specimen's time point label: newly diagnosed GD, antithyroid drugs for less than 3 months. For both TCR sequencing and RNA sequencing, RNA was extracted from PBMCs in TRIzol. The protocol used for the library was multiplex PCR. The instrument given in TCRdb is Illumina HiSeq 4000. CDR3 regions were amplified by Arm-PCR with iRepertoire HTBI primers to construct TCR beta libraries. TCRdb reworked the public reads: Q25 trimming with fastp, MiXCR clone assembly, productive beta chains retained. Under each unique CDR3 protein, matching rows form one entry showing the most common genes and DNA. The sample profile shows approximately 300,000 distinct CDR3 sequences; roughly 18% of them were found once. More than 30% of the sample lies in the top ten.

Sequencing used peripheral blood mononuclear cells (PBMCs), obtained at new diagnosis, from a patient treated with antithyroid drugs. Receptor source: a female donor with Graves disease.

This chain connects TRBV2 to TRBJ2-5; 10 positions agree with TRBD1. The CDR3 extends over 16 amino acids. The ends lost 5 bases at V and 6 bases at J; junction bases unmatched: 12. Germline V gene lookup returns CDR1 SNHLY and CDR2 FYNNEI. Here the CDR3 DNA reads TGTGCCAGCAGTCAAAGACAGGGGGCGTCGATGAAGACCCAGTACTTC. This gives the protein CASSQRQGASMKTQYF.

This clonotype was detected ten times or more. The gene calls are TRBV7-6 and TRBJ1-2; 9 positions agree with TRBD1. CDR3 length: 14 residues. In germline, CDR1 is SGHVS, CDR2 FNYEAQ. V trimming: 1 base; J trimming: 4 bases; junction bases outside the gene matches: 1. CDR3 in amino acids: CASSLGQGVYGYTF. The DNA for the CDR3 is TGTGCCAGCAGCTTAGGACAGGGGGTCTATGGCTACACCTTC.

This clonotype was picked up many times. This rearrangement joins TRBV11-2 to TRBJ2-1; the D call may be TRBD1 or TRBD2 (5 bases each). Germline CDR1 SGHAT, CDR2 FQNNGV. This CDR3 has 16 residues. V was cut by 2 bases and J by 0 bases, with 11 bases left in between. CDR3 DNA: TGTGCCAGCAGCTTACGGGGCGGACACTCCTACAATGAGCAGTTCTTC. This translates into CASSLRGGHSYNEQFF.

Concerning this clonotype: Possible read error: a much larger clone is one base away. The V and J genes are TRBV27 and TRBJ2-1; D is perhaps TRBD2 (6 bases). The CDR3 runs 14 residues. From germline, CDR1 is MNHEY and CDR2 SMNVEV (reference sequence). The CDR3 DNA reads as TGTGCCAGCAGTCTCGTTGGGAGGTGGGATGAGCGGTTCTTC. Translation: CASSLVGRWDERFF.

This clonotype showed up just a few times. The J gene is TRBJ2-6, the V gene TRBV27; no firm D call. CDR3 length equals 14 residues. Between the trimmed V and J ends, which lost 6 bases and 4 bases, there was a span of 10 bases. Germline V gene sequence: CDR1 MNHEY, CDR2 SMNVEV (reference sequence). Here the CDR3 reads CASRVAAGANVLTF. The CDR3 DNA reads as TGTGCCAGCAGGGTAGCAGCCGGGGCCAACGTCCTGACTTTC.

The chain uses TRBV7-2 and TRBJ1-5; 8 bases are shared with TRBD1. The J segment lost 8 bases and the V segment lost 5 bases, leaving 14 bases of the junction unmatched. Germline V lookup: CDR1 SGHTA, CDR2 FQGNSA. The CDR3 runs to 16 residues. The CDR3 region has the DNA TGTGCCAGCAGCCTTAGGTCGGCCAGGGGGCTTGAGCCCCAGCATTTT. Its protein product is CASSLRSARGLEPQHF.

This chain links TRBV29-1 with TRBJ2-1, with 13 nucleotides matching TRBD2. V was pared by 6 bases and J by 5 bases, with 10 bases of the junction left unmatched. Germline CDR1 reads SQVTM; CDR2 reads ANQGSEA. CDR3 length: 16 residues. The CDR3 nucleotides read TGCAGCGTCGGACTAGCGGGAGCCGGGGGCCACAATGAGCAGTTCTTC. Translation: CSVGLAGAGGHNEQFF.

V gene TRBV28 combines with J gene TRBJ2-5, with no clear D. From germline, CDR1 is MDHEN and CDR2 SYDVKM. With 7 bases removed from V and 3 bases from J, the gap between germline ends came to 12 bases. This CDR3 has 13 residues. The DNA of the CDR3 is TGTGCCAGCATCCGACACCCTGAAGAGACCCAGTACTTC. Protein sequence: CASIRHPEETQYF.

Remarks on this clonotype: A single base is all that separates this from a far larger clone, so a read error is likely. The J gene is TRBJ2-1, the V gene TRBV24-1, with D perhaps TRBD1 (5 bases). The CDR3 is made up of 14 amino acids. Germline lookup yields CDR1 KGHDR and CDR2 SFDVKD. The V and J ends lost 5 bases and 10 bases respectively, with 17 bases between them. CDR3 in amino acids: CATSAEGAIYEQFF. In nucleotides, the CDR3 is TGTGCCACCAGTGCCGAAGGGGCCATCTACGAGCAGTTCTTC.

This clonotype was seen a few times. The rearrangement links TRBV28 to TRBJ2-7; 10 bases are a match to TRBD2. The V gene end was trimmed by 4 bases and the J gene end by 3 bases; junction bases not matched to a gene: 6. The germline gives CDR1 MDHEN, CDR2 SYDVKM. The CDR3 has 15 amino acids. The CDR3 region is CASSSPRTSGYEQYF. CDR3 DNA sequence: TGTGCCAGCAGTTCCCCCCGGACTAGCGGCTACGAGCAGTACTTC.

This clonotype has ten or more counts. The chain combines TRBV3-1 with TRBJ1-1; 7 bases agree with TRBD1. With V trimmed by 0 bases and J by 7 bases, 5 bases remained unmatched. CDR3 length equals 14 residues. Germline CDR1 and CDR2: LGHDT and YNNKEL (reference sequence). The chain's CDR3 is CASSQDLWDSEAFF. The CDR3 DNA reads TGTGCCAGCAGCCAAGATTTGTGGGACAGTGAAGCTTTCTTT.

This clonotype was found a few times. The chain employs TRBV5-1 and TRBJ2-5, with D possibly being TRBD1 (6 bases). V was pared by 2 bases and J by 2 bases, with 13 bases between. The CDR3 spans 15 residues. Germline V gives CDR1 SGHRS, CDR2 YFSETQ. CDR3 coding DNA: TGCGCCAGCAGCTTCCAGGGGAGTTGGCAAGAGACCCAGTACTTC. As protein: CASSFQGSWQETQYF.

This clonotype has just a few counts. V usage is TRBV7-8 and J usage is TRBJ2-7, with TRBD2 matching over 9 bases. CDR1 is SGHVS, CDR2 FQNEAQ, per germline. With V trimmed by 4 bases and J by 0 bases, 10 bases remained unmatched. This CDR3 is 17 amino acids long. This chain's CDR3 is CASSYSGGAGGSYEQYF. The CDR3, as DNA: TGTGCCAGCAGCTACTCCGGGGGAGCGGGAGGCTCCTACGAGCAGTACTTC.

This clonotype was seen at least ten times. The V gene is TRBV20-1, the J gene TRBJ2-1; 9 bases are shared with TRBD1. The germline gives CDR1 DFQATT, CDR2 SNEGSKA (reference sequence). V shed 1 base, J shed 4 bases, and the junction held 2 bases outside the gene matches. CDR3 length: 14 amino acids. CDR3 nucleotide sequence: TGCAGTGCTAGAGGTGGGACAGGGTACAATGAGCAGTTCTTC. It specifies CSARGGTGYNEQFF.

At least ten counts were recorded for this clonotype. This sequence joins TRBV29-1 and TRBJ1-1; D is uncertain. This CDR3 spans 11 amino acids. Looked up from germline, CDR1 is SQVTM and CDR2 is ANQGSEA. Trimming took off 8 bases at V and 3 bases at J, with 10 bases between the two ends. As DNA, the CDR3 is TGCAGCTCGTCACGGGACACTGAAGCTTTCTTT. Translation: CSSSRDTEAFF.

About this clonotype itself: A read error is likely here: a far larger clone is one base away. The rearrangement uses TRBV9 and TRBJ2-3; no firm D call. Per the germline V gene, CDR1 is SGDLS and CDR2 is YYNGEE. This CDR3 is built from 9 residues. V was trimmed by 7 bases and J by 6 bases, leaving 3 bases between them. The CDR3 DNA follows: TGTGCCAGCGCTGATACGCAGTATTTT. The encoded protein is CASADTQYF.

This clonotype showed up many times. The chain has TRBV9 and TRBJ2-5; D might be TRBD1 (6 bases). The germline CDR1 and CDR2 sequences are SGDLS and YYNGEE. V lost 3 bases and J lost 5, with 17 bases in between. The CDR3 runs to 15 residues. The CDR3 DNA reads as TGTGCCAGCAGCGACGGGACAAGGCCCGGGGAGACCCAGTACTTC. It codes for CASSDGTRPGETQYF.

This clonotype was found many times. The chain uses TRBV27 and TRBJ1-2, with D possibly being TRBD1 (6 bases). V lost 6 bases and J lost 3, with 20 bases in between. Germline V CDR1 and CDR2: MNHEY, SMNVEV (reference sequence). This CDR3 spans 16 amino acids. CDR3 nucleotide sequence: TGTGCCAGCAGATCCCTTGAAACAGGGCCCTACTATGGCTACACCTTC. Translation: CASRSLETGPYYGYTF.

This clonotype was recorded many times. The rearrangement uses TRBV27 and TRBJ1-6; 7 bases match TRBD1. CDR3 length equals 16 residues. Germline-derived CDR1 and CDR2 are MNHEY and SMNVEV (reference sequence). The V and J ends lost 5 bases and 3 bases, in that order; junction bases with no gene match: 7. In nucleotides, the CDR3 is TGTGCCAGCAGTCATTCAGGGGGTGGCTATAATTCACCCCTCCACTTT. Protein: CASSHSGGGYNSPLHF.

V usage is TRBV5-5 and J usage is TRBJ2-7; D possibly corresponds to TRBD1 (6 bases). CDR3 length: 13 residues. CDR1 SGHKS and CDR2 YYEKEE come from the germline V gene (reference sequence). The V end was cut by 4 bases, the J end by 3 bases, with 11 bases between. CDR3: CASSMTGYYEQYF. CDR3 coding DNA: TGTGCCAGCAGCATGACAGGATACTACGAGCAGTACTTC.